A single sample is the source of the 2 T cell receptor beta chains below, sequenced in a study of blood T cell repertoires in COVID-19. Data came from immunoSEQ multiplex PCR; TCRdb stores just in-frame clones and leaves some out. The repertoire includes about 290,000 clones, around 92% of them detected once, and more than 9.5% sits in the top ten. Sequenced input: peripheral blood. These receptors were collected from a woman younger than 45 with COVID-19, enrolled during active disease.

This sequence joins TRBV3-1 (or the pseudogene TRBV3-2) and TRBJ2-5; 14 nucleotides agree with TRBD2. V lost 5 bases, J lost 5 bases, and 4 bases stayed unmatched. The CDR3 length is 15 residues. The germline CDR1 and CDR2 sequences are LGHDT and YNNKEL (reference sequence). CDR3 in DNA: TGTGCCAGCAGCTGGACTAGCGGGGGGCGGGAGACCCAGTACTTC. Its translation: CASSWTSGGRETQYF.

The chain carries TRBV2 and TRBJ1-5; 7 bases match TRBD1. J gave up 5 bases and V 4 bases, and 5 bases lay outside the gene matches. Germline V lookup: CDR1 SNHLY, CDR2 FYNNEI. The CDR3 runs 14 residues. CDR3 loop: CASSGGQRDQPQHF. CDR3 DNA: TGTGCCAGCAGTGGGGGACAGCGGGATCAGCCCCAGCATTTT.